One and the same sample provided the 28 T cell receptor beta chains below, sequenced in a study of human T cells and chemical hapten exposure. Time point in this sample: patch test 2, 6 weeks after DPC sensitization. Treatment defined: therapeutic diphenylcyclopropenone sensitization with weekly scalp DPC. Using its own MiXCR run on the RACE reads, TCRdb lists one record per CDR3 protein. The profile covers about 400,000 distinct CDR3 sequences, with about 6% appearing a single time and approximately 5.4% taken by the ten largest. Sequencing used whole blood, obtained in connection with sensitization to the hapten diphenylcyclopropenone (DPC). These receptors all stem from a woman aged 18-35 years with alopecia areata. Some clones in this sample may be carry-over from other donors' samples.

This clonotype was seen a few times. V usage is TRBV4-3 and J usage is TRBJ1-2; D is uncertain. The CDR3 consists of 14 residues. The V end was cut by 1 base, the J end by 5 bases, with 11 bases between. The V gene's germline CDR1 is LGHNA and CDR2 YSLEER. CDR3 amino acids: CASSQVTQPYGYTF. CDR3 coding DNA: TGCGCCAGCAGCCAAGTTACCCAGCCATATGGCTACACCTTC.

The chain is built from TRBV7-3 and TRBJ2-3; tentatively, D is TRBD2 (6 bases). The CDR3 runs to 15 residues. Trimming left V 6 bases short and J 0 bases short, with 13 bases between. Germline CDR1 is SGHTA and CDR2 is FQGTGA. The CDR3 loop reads CASSSDGTSTDTQYF. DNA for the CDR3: TGTGCCAGCAGTTCGGACGGGACTAGCACAGATACGCAGTATTTT.

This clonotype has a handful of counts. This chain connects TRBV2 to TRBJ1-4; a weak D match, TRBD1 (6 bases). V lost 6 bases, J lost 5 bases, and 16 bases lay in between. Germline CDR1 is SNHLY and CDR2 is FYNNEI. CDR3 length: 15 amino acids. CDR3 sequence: CASRNRATVNEKLFF. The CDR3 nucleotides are TGTGCCAGCAGGAACAGGGCAACGGTAAATGAAAAACTGTTTTTT.

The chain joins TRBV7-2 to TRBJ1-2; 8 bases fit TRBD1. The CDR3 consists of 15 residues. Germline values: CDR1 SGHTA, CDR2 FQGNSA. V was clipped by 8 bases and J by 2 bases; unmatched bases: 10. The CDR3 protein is CASVGTGGSNYGYTF. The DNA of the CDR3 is TGTGCCAGCGTCGGGACAGGAGGATCCAACTATGGCTACACCTTC.

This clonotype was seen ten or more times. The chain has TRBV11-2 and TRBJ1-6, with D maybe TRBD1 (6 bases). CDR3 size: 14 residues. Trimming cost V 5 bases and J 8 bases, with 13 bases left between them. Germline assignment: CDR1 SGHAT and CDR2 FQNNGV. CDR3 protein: CASSREQGHSPLHF. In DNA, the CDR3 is TGTGCCAGCAGCAGAGAACAGGGACATTCACCCCTCCACTTT. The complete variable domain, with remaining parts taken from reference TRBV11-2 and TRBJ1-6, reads EAGVAQSPRYKIIEKRQSVAFWCNPISGHATLYWYQQILGQGPKLLIQFQNNGVVDDSQLPKDRFSAERLKGVDSTLKIQPAKLEDSAVYLCASSREQGHSPLHFGNGTRLTVT.

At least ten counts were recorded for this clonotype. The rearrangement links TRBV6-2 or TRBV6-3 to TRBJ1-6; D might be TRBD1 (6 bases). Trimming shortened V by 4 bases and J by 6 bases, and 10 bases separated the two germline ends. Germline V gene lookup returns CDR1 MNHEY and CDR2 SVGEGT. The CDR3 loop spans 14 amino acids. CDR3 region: CASSWGAANSPLHF. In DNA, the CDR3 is TGTGCCAGCAGTTGGGGGGCAGCTAATTCACCCCTCCACTTT.

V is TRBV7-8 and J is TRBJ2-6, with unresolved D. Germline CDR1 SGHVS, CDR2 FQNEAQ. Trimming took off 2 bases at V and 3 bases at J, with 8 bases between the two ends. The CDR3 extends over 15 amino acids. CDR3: CASSLFSFGANVLTF. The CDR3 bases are TGTGCCAGCAGCTTATTCAGTTTTGGGGCCAACGTCCTGACTTTC.

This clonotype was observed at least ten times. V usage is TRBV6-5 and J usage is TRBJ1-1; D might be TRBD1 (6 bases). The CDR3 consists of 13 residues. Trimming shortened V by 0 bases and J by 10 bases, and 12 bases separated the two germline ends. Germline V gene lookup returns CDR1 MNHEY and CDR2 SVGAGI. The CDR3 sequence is CASSYSLGGRAFF. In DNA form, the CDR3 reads TGTGCCAGCAGTTACTCATTGGGGGGCCGAGCTTTCTTT.

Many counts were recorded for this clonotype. CDR3 sequence: CACQLLEGYTF. In DNA form, the CDR3 reads TGTGCCTGTCAGCTCCTAGAGGGCTACACCTTC. The genes are TRBV28 and TRBJ1-2; no clear D gene. V was shortened by 11 bases and J by 8 bases, with 15 bases between the two germline ends. This CDR3 spans 11 amino acids. The germline V gene has CDR1 MDHEN and CDR2 SYDVKM.

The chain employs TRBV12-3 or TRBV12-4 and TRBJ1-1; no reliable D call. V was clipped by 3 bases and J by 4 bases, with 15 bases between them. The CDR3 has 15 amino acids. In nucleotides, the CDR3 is TGTGCCAGCAGTTTTATAGGCATAAAGGGCACTGAAGCTTTCTTT. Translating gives CASSFIGIKGTEAFF.

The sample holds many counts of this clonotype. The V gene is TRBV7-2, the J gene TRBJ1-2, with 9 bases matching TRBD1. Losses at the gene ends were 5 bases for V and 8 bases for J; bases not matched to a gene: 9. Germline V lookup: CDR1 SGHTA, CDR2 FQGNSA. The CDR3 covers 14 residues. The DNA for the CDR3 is TGTGCCAGCAGCAGCACAGGGGGCTCGGAAGGCTACACCTTC. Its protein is CASSSTGGSEGYTF.

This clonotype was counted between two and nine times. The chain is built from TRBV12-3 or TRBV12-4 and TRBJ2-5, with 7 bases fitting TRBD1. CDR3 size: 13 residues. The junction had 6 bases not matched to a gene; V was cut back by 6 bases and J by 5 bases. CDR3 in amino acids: CASRRQGLETQYF. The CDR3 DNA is TGTGCCAGCAGGAGACAGGGATTGGAGACCCAGTACTTC.

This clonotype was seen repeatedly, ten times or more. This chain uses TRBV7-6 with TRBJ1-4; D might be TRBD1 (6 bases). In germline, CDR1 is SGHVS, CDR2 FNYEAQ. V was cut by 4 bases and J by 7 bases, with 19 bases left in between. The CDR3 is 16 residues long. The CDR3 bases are TGTGCCAGCAGCTCAGAACGAGCAGGGGCAATTGAAAAACTGTTTTTT. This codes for CASSSERAGAIEKLFF.

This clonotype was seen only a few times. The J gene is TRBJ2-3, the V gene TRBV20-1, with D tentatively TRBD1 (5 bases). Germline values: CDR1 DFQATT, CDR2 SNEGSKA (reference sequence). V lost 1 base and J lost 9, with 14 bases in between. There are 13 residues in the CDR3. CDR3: CSARAVQGSTQYF. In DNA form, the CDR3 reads TGCAGTGCTAGAGCTGTCCAGGGAAGCACGCAGTATTTT.

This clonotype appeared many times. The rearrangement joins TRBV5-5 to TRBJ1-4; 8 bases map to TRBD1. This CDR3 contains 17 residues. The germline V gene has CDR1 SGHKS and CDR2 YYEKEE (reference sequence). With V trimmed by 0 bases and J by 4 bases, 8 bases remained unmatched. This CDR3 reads CASSLGSLGQDNEKLFF. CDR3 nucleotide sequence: TGTGCCAGCAGCTTGGGAAGTTTGGGACAGGATAATGAAAAACTGTTTTTT.

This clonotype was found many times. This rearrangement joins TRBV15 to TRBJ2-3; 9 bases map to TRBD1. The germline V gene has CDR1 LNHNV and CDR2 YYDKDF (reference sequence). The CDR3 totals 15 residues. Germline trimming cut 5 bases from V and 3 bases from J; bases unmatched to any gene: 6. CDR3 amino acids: CATSGGQGMTDTQYF. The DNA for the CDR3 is TGTGCCACCAGCGGGGGACAGGGCATGACAGATACGCAGTATTTT.

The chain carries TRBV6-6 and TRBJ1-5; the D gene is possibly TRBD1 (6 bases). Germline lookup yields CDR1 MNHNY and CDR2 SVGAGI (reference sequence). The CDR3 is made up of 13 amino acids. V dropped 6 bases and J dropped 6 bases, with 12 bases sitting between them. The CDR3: CASSSGGGQPQHF. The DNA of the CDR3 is TGTGCCAGCAGCTCTGGAGGGGGTCAGCCCCAGCATTTT.

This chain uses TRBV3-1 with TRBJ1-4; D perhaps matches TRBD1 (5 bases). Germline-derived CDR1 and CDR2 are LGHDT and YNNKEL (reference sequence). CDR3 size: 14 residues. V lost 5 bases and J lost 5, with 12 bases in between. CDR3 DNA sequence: TGTGCCAGCAGCAGGACATCCGAAAATGAAAAACTGTTTTTT. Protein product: CASSRTSENEKLFF.

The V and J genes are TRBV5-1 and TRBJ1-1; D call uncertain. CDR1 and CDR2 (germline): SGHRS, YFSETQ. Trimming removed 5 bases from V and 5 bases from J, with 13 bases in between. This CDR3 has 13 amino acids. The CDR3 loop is CASRPELRTEAFF. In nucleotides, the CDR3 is TGCGCCAGCAGGCCTGAGTTGCGGACTGAAGCTTTCTTT.

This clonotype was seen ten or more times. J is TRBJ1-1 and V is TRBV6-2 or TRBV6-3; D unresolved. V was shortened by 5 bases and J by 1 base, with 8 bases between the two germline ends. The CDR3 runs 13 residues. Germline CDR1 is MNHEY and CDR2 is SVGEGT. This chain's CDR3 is CASSEGENTEAFF. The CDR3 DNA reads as TGTGCCAGCAGTGAGGGAGAGAACACTGAAGCTTTCTTT.

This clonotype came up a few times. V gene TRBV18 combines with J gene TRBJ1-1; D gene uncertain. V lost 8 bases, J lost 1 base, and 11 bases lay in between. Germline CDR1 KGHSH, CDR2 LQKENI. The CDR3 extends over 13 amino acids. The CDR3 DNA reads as TGTGCCAGCCACCGGTCGGAGAACACTGAAGCTTTCTTT. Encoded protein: CASHRSENTEAFF.

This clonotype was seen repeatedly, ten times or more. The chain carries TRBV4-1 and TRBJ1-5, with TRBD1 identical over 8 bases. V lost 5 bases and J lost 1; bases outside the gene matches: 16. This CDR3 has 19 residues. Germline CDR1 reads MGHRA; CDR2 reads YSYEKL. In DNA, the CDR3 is TGCGCCAGCAGCGTAAGTGGGGGCAGGGGGCGTCTAAGCAATCAGCCCCAGCATTTT. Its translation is CASSVSGGRGRLSNQPQHF.

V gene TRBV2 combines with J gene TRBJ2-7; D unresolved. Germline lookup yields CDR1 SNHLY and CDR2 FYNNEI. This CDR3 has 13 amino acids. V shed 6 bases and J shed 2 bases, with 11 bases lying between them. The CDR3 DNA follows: TGTGCCAGCAGGCACAGAAGCGCCTACGAGCAGTACTTC. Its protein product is CASRHRSAYEQYF.

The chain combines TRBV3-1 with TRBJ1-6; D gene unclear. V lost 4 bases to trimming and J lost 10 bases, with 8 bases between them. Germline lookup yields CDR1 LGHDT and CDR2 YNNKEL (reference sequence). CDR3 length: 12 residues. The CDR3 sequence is CASSRPGSPLHF. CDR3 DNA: TGTGCCAGCAGCCGGCCGGGGTCACCCCTCCACTTT. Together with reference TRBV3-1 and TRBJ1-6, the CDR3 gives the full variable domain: DTAVSQTPKYLVTQMGNDKSIKCEQNLGHDTMYWYKQDSKKFLKIMFSYNNKELIINETVPNRFSPKSPDKAHLNLHINSLELGDSAVYFCASSRPGSPLHFGNGTRLTVT.

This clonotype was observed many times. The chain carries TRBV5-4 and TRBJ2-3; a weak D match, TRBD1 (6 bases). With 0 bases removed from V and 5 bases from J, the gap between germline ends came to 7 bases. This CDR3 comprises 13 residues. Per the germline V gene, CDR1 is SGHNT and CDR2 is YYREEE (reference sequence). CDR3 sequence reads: CASSLEGVDTQYF. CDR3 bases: TGTGCCAGCAGCTTGGAGGGGGTAGATACGCAGTATTTT.

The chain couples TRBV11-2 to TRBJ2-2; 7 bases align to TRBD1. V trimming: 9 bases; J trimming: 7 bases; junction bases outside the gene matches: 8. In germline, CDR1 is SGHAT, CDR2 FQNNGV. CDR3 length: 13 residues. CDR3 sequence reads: CASLGTEHGELFF. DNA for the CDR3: TGTGCCAGTCTCGGGACAGAGCACGGGGAGCTGTTTTTT.

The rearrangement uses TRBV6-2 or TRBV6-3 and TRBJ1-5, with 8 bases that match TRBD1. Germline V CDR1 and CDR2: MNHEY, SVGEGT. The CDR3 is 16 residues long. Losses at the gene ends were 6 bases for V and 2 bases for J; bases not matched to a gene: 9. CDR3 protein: CASSRRTGKGNQPQHF. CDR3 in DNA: TGTGCCAGCAGCCGCCGGACAGGGAAGGGCAATCAGCCCCAGCATTTT.

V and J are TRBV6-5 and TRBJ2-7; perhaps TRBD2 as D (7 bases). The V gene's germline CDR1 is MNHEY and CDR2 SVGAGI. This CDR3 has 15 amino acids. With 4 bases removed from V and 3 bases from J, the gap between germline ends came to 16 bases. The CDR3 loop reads CASSSQRGGGYEQYF. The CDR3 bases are TGTGCCAGCAGTTCCCAACGAGGGGGGGGCTACGAGCAGTACTTC.